The T cell receptor (beta chain) under discussion was sequenced for a study of blood T cell repertoires in COVID-19. The wider study: COVID-19 samples, acute and convalescent, were from the United States, Italy and Spain. Sources were T cells, B-cell-depleted T cells, or PBMCs; the material itself was cDNA or gDNA.

Per the original methods: The authors estimated nucleated cell counts from reference gene primer amplification. TCRdb's copy holds only in-frame clones and misses some; the assay was immunoSEQ multiplex PCR. V and J calls and clone size come straight from that table; D and trimming were deduced from the DNA. The sample lists approximately 470,000 clones, approximately 83% seen once, with 3% to 4% in the top ten. CDR3 length: 16 amino acids. Germline CDR1 is LNHDA and CDR2 is SQIVND (reference sequence). After removal of 5 bases from V and 4 bases from J, the junction contained 10 bases not matched to a gene.

The chain couples TRBV19 to TRBJ2-3; the match to TRBD2 covers 9 bases. Sequencing was done on a sample of peripheral blood. This receptor was obtained from a human donor in a cohort sampled during active COVID-19. The CDR3 nucleotides are TGTGCCAGTAGTTTCCGGCTAGCGGGAATGCCAGATACGCAGTATTTT. Translating gives CASSFRLAGMPDTQYF.